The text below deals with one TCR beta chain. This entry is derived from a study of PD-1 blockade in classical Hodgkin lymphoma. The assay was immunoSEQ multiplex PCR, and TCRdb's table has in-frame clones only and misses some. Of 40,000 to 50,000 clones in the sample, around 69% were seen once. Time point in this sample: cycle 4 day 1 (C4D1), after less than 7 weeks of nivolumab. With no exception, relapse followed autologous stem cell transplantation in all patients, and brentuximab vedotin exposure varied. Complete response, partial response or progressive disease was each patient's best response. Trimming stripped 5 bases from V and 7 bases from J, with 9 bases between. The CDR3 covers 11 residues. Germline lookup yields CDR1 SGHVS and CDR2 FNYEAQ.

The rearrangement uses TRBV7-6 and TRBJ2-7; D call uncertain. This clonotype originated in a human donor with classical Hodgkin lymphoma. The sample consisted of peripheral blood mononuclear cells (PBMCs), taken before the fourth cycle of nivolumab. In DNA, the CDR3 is TGTGCCAGCAGCAATGACCGAGAGCAGTACTTC. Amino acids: CASSNDREQYF. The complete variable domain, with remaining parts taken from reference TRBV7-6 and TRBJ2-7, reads GAGVSQSPRYKVTKRGQDVALRCDPISGHVSLYWYRQALGQGPEFLTYFNYEAQQDKSGLPNDRFSAERPEGSISTLTIQRTEQRDSAMYRCASSNDREQYFGPGTRLTVT.